These 11 T cell receptor beta chains were sequenced from one sample in a study of shared clonotypes between healthy human individuals (TCRdb year 2020). Libraries came from the immunoSEQ multiplex PCR assay. Not all clones reach the TCRdb copy of this immuneACCESS table, which keeps in-frame sequences only. Checked studies attribute under half of the gap to unresolved V genes and leave the rest unexplained. This sample lists about 450,000 clones; 65% to 80% were detected once. The biggest ten clones account for approximately 12% of the sample. Sequenced material: PBMCs. These receptors came from a woman between 40 and 55 years old in good health. Some clones in this sample may be carry-over from other donors' samples.

The chain is built from TRBV9 and TRBJ2-5; TRBD2 aligns across 7 bases. After removal of 3 bases from V and 8 bases from J, the junction contained 16 bases not matched to a gene. This CDR3 has 16 residues. Per germline, CDR1 SGDLS and CDR2 YYNGEE. The CDR3 sequence is CASSATLGGLGVTQYF. DNA of the CDR3: TGTGCCAGCAGCGCAACCCTCGGGGGGTTAGGAGTCACCCAGTACTTC.

The chain links TRBV9 to TRBJ2-3; D possibly corresponds to TRBD1 (6 bases). Germline-derived CDR1 and CDR2 are SGDLS and YYNGEE. Trimming cost V 2 bases and J 2 bases, with 9 bases left between them. This CDR3 is 14 amino acids long. The CDR3 DNA reads as TGTGCCAGCAGCGTGGGGACACACACAGATACGCAGTATTTT. This translates into CASSVGTHTDTQYF. The complete variable domain, with remaining parts taken from reference TRBV9 and TRBJ2-3, reads DSGVTQTPKHLITATGQRVTLRCSPRSGDLSVYWYQQSLDQGLQFLIQYYNGEERAKGNILERFSAQQFPDLHSELNLSSLELGDSALYFCASSVGTHTDTQYFGPGTRLTVL.

This chain joins TRBV28 and TRBJ1-4, with 7 bases aligning to TRBD1. Germline V lookup: CDR1 MDHEN, CDR2 SYDVKM. The J segment lost 4 bases and the V segment lost 6 bases, leaving 5 bases of the junction unmatched. This CDR3 is 14 amino acids long. As DNA, the CDR3 is TGTGCCAGCAGCCCGGGACAGCTTAATGAAAAACTGTTTTTT. Residues: CASSPGQLNEKLFF.

This chain joins TRBV5-1 and TRBJ1-4; perhaps TRBD1 as D (5 bases). The CDR3 is 16 amino acids. Germline loops: CDR1 SGHRS, CDR2 YFSETQ. With 4 bases removed from V and 3 bases from J, the gap between germline ends came to 16 bases. The CDR3 loop is CASSLSGQASNEKLFF. The CDR3 DNA reads TGCGCCAGCAGCCTCTCAGGGCAGGCTTCTAATGAAAAACTGTTTTTT.

V is TRBV20-1 and J is TRBJ1-3; no clear D. The germline CDR1 and CDR2 sequences are DFQATT and SNEGSKA (reference sequence). The germline V and J ends were trimmed by 1 base and 8 bases, with 6 bases remaining between them. The CDR3 is made up of 11 amino acids. This CDR3 reads CSARAFDTIYF. CDR3 nucleotide sequence: TGCAGTGCTAGAGCGTTTGACACCATATATTTT.

The rearrangement links TRBV11-2 to TRBJ2-1; 7 nucleotides agree with TRBD2. Germline V lookup: CDR1 SGHAT, CDR2 FQNNGV. V shed 2 bases and J 6 bases; nucleotides not matched to a gene: 10. The CDR3 consists of 16 residues. CDR3 sequence reads: CASSLPTASGGNEQFF. CDR3 bases: TGTGCCAGCAGCTTACCCACGGCTAGCGGAGGCAATGAGCAGTTCTTC.

The chain links TRBV7-3 to TRBJ2-1, with 12 bases lining up with TRBD2. CDR3 size: 15 residues. The germline V gene has CDR1 SGHTA and CDR2 FQGTGA. With V trimmed by 5 bases and J by 8 bases, 7 bases remained unmatched. CDR3 residues: CASSPRLAGVDEQFF. In DNA, the CDR3 is TGTGCCAGCAGCCCCCGACTAGCGGGAGTCGATGAGCAGTTCTTC.

V and J are TRBV28 and TRBJ2-7, with 8 bases identical to TRBD1. The junction had 3 bases not matched to a gene; V was cut back by 6 bases and J by 2 bases. Germline V gene data show CDR1 as MDHEN and CDR2 as SYDVKM. The CDR3 loop spans 13 amino acids. CDR3 residues: CASSTRGPYEQYF. The DNA of the CDR3 is TGTGCCAGCAGCACCAGGGGGCCCTACGAGCAGTACTTC.

This sequence joins TRBV5-1 and TRBJ1-5, with D maybe TRBD1 (5 bases). CDR3 size: 15 residues. Trimming removed 0 bases from V and 6 bases from J, with 13 bases in between. The V gene's germline CDR1 is SGHRS and CDR2 YFSETQ. CDR3 in amino acids: CASSLEGTGRQPQHF. The CDR3 DNA follows: TGCGCCAGCAGCTTGGAGGGGACCGGGCGTCAGCCCCAGCATTTT.

The genes are TRBV28 and TRBJ1-2, with D possibly TRBD1 on 6 matching bases. Germline values: CDR1 MDHEN, CDR2 SYDVKM. The CDR3 runs to 16 residues. V lost 5 bases, J lost 4 bases, and 20 bases lay in between. The CDR3 loop is CASSTTTWGRVYGYTF. DNA for the CDR3: TGTGCCAGCAGTACGACGACATGGGGGCGCGTCTATGGCTACACCTTC.

The V gene is TRBV11-3, the J gene TRBJ2-1, with D possibly matching TRBD1 (6 bases). The V and J ends lost 5 bases and 0 bases respectively, with 14 bases between them. Germline CDR1 and CDR2: SGHNT and YENEEA. This CDR3 is 16 amino acids long. The CDR3 sequence is CASSHSGAHSYNEQFF. The CDR3 DNA reads TGTGCCAGCAGCCACTCAGGGGCCCACTCCTACAATGAGCAGTTCTTC.